What follows is one T cell receptor beta chain and its context. This specimen comes from a study of cytomegalovirus exposure and HLA in healthy donors. The CDR3 length is 14 residues. The germline gives CDR1 SGHDT, CDR2 YYEEEE. Trimming took 2 bases from V and 6 from J; bases not matched to a gene: 4. The table came from immunoSEQ multiplex PCR; TCRdb's copy has only in-frame clones and leaves some out. This table holds about 160,000 clones, about 86% found once. The V call is TRBV5-6, the J call TRBJ1-3; TRBD1 aligns across 8 bases. The source is a woman aged 18-30 years in good health and CMV-seronegative. The sample comprised PBMCs. In nucleotides, the CDR3 is TGTGCCAGCAGCTTTGGGACAGGAGCAAACACCATATATTTT. Residues: CASSFGTGANTIYF.